This T cell receptor beta chain was sequenced in a study of control samples from healthy donors and cancer patients. V lost 5 bases and J lost 3, with 13 bases in between. The CDR3 covers 14 residues. Germline lookup yields CDR1 LNHNV and CDR2 YYDKDF (reference sequence). Assay used: immunoSEQ multiplex PCR; TCRdb lists only in-frame clones, some missing. Of under 80,000 clones in the sample, approximately 93% were seen once. Source material: PBMCs. The genes are TRBV15 and TRBJ1-2; tentative D call: TRBD1 (6 bases). The sequence came from a woman in her thirties or forties with lung cancer. The CDR3 DNA reads TGTGCCACCAGCGAGGGGGTCAGAGACTATGGCTACACCTTC. This codes for CATSEGVRDYGYTF.